This passage covers 28 T cell receptor beta chains from one sample sequenced in a study of prognosis after radiotherapy for stage I lung cancer. The genomic DNA TCR beta CDR3 region underwent two rounds of multiplex PCR. Gene-specific primers for each TRBV and TRBJ gene drove first-round PCR. A single record per CDR3 protein comes from TCRdb applying MiXCR to the multiplex PCR reads. The sample includes about 14,000 distinct CDR3 sequences, roughly 50% of them seen just once. The specimen comprised PBMCs, sampled before or after stereotactic body radiation therapy (not recorded which). These receptor sequences come from a donor aged 50 or older with non-small cell lung cancer.

This clonotype has ten or more counts. The chain combines TRBV20-1 with TRBJ1-5, with D unclear. Germline CDR1 and CDR2: DFQATT and SNEGSKA (reference sequence). This CDR3 is built from 16 residues. The ends were cut back, 0 bases at V and 11 bases at J, with 23 bases in the middle. This chain's CDR3 is CSARDWHREDQSAQHF. Written as DNA, the CDR3 is TGCAGTGCTAGAGATTGGCACAGAGAGGACCAATCAGCCCAGCATTTT.

This clonotype is labeled medium-sized. This rearrangement joins TRBV6-1 to TRBJ1-1; D gene uncertain. The CDR3 is 14 amino acids. V gave up 3 bases and J gave up 1 base, with 9 bases separating them. Germline assignment: CDR1 MNHNS and CDR2 SASEGT. The CDR3 DNA reads as TGTGCCAGCAGTGAGGCCTTCACGAACACTGAAGCTTTCTTT. Its protein is CASSEAFTNTEAFF.

The chain links TRBV7-9 to TRBJ2-3; 8 nucleotides agree with TRBD2. The germline V gene has CDR1 SEHNR and CDR2 FQNEAQ (reference sequence). Losses at the gene ends were 5 bases for V and 3 bases for J; bases not matched to a gene: 16. The CDR3 totals 18 residues. The CDR3: CASSVSLGLERATDTQYF. The CDR3 bases are TGTGCCAGCAGCGTAAGCCTGGGACTAGAGAGAGCGACAGATACGCAGTATTTT.

There are many counts of this clonotype. V gene TRBV5-1 combines with J gene TRBJ2-3, with 9 bases matching TRBD2. Germline V gives CDR1 SGHRS, CDR2 YFSETQ. The trim removed 2 bases at V and 6 bases at J, leaving 16 bases unmatched. The CDR3 extends over 18 amino acids. CDR3 sequence reads: CASSFGRNSLAGIDTQYF. In nucleotides, the CDR3 is TGCGCCAGCAGCTTCGGACGGAATAGCCTAGCGGGGATTGATACGCAGTATTTT.

In its sample, this clonotype was seen many times. This chain links TRBV5-1 with TRBJ2-1; D unresolved. Trimming stripped 0 bases from V and 5 bases from J, with 3 bases between. This CDR3 region has 12 residues. In germline, CDR1 is SGHRS, CDR2 YFSETQ. CDR3 amino acids: CASSLVDNEQFF. In DNA, the CDR3 is TGCGCCAGCAGCTTGGTAGACAATGAGCAGTTCTTC.

This clonotype was observed at least ten times. The chain uses TRBV7-2 and TRBJ1-5, with D uncertain. CDR1 SGHTA and CDR2 FQGNSA come from the germline V gene. V gave up 0 bases and J gave up 2 bases, with 8 bases separating them. The CDR3 totals 15 residues. DNA for the CDR3: TGTGCCAGCAGCTTAGCTCCAAGAGGCAATCAGCCCCAGCATTTT. It codes for CASSLAPRGNQPQHF.

At least ten counts were recorded for this clonotype. V usage is TRBV3-1 and J usage is TRBJ2-3; 8 bases line up with TRBD1. V dropped 4 bases and J dropped 4; count of bases not matched to a gene: 4. The germline V gene encodes CDR1 LGHDT and CDR2 YNNKEL (reference sequence). There are 14 residues in the CDR3. CDR3 coding DNA: TGTGCCAGCAGCCTCACACAGGGGGCAGATACGCAGTATTTT. Translated: CASSLTQGADTQYF.

This sequence joins TRBV7-8 and TRBJ1-6, with D uncertain. The CDR3 spans 15 residues. In germline, CDR1 is SGHVS, CDR2 FQNEAQ. With 7 bases removed from V and 5 bases from J, the gap between germline ends came to 15 bases. The CDR3 sequence: CASTLGKGNNSPLHF. CDR3 sequence (DNA): TGTGCCAGCACCCTCGGGAAGGGCAATAATTCACCCCTCCACTTT.

This clonotype was seen only a few times. This rearrangement joins TRBV27 to TRBJ2-1; no clear D gene. Trimming shortened V by 2 bases and J by 3 bases, and 8 bases separated the two germline ends. The CDR3 is 14 residues long. Germline V gene data show CDR1 as MNHEY and CDR2 as SMNVEV (reference sequence). CDR3 protein: CASSLSRYYNEQFF. The CDR3 coding sequence is TGTGCCAGCAGTTTAAGCAGATACTACAATGAGCAGTTCTTC.

The chain carries TRBV11-1 and TRBJ1-3; D is possibly TRBD1 (5 bases). Germline V lookup: CDR1 SGHAT, CDR2 FQDESV (reference sequence). Trimming stripped 3 bases from V and 0 bases from J, with 12 bases between. The CDR3 length is 16 residues. In DNA, the CDR3 is TGTGCCAGCAGCTTCTCGGACACCTCCTCTGGAAACACCATATATTTT. This codes for CASSFSDTSSGNTIYF.

This sequence joins TRBV6-4 and TRBJ2-5, with TRBD2 as a possible D gene (5 bases). The CDR3 totals 15 residues. Germline CDR1 and CDR2: MRHNA and SNTAGT. V was clipped by 6 bases and J by 7 bases, with 21 bases between them. CDR3 protein: CASRVVGESPGTQYF. CDR3 nucleotides: TGTGCCAGCAGAGTAGTGGGAGAATCCCCGGGGACCCAGTACTTC.

The V and J genes are TRBV6-1 and TRBJ1-1; D is unclear. Trimming took off 6 bases at V and 4 bases at J, with 15 bases between the two ends. Germline values: CDR1 MNHNS, CDR2 SASEGT. CDR3 size: 14 residues. The CDR3 region is CASRRDWVSTEAFF. The CDR3 DNA reads TGTGCCAGCAGGCGTGATTGGGTAAGCACTGAAGCTTTCTTT.

This clonotype was recorded only once. This rearrangement joins TRBV7-2 to TRBJ2-2; D uncertain. There are 14 residues in the CDR3. Germline V gene lookup returns CDR1 SGHTA and CDR2 FQGNSA. V shed 8 bases and J shed 5 bases, with 15 bases lying between them. CDR3 coding DNA: TGTGCCAGCGCCGATCGCAGGATGACCGGGGAGCTGTTTTTT. Its protein is CASADRRMTGELFF.

The chain links TRBV6-1 to TRBJ1-3, with D uncertain. Germline V lookup: CDR1 MNHNS, CDR2 SASEGT. Trimming took 7 bases from V and 0 from J, leaving 10 bases between them. CDR3 length: 14 amino acids. The CDR3: CASTEVTSGNTIYF. In nucleotides, the CDR3 is TGTGCCAGCACCGAGGTTACCTCTGGAAACACCATATATTTT.

The V gene is TRBV20-1, the J gene TRBJ1-6; D remains ambiguous. V lost 4 bases, J lost 11 bases, and 15 bases lay in between. This CDR3 comprises 13 residues. The germline gives CDR1 DFQATT, CDR2 SNEGSKA (reference sequence). CDR3 DNA: TGCAGTGCTACTTCCGGAAACCGGCCACCCCTCCACTTT. Encoded protein: CSATSGNRPPLHF.

As concerns this clonotype: A read error likely explains this, since a far larger clone differs by one base. The J gene is TRBJ2-1, the V gene TRBV12-3 or TRBV12-4; 10 positions match TRBD2. CDR3 length equals 14 residues. J lost 10 bases, V lost 5 bases, and 8 bases had no gene match. CDR3: CASSQRGGRGEQFF. In DNA form, the CDR3 reads TGTGCCAGCAGTCAGCGGGGGGGCCGGGGCGAGCAGTTCTTC.

This clonotype appeared many times. The V and J genes are TRBV20-1 and TRBJ2-2; 7 bases map to TRBD2. CDR3 length equals 13 residues. Unmatched junction bases numbered 9, after V lost 6 bases and J lost 8 bases. CDR1 DFQATT and CDR2 SNEGSKA come from the germline V gene (reference sequence). As DNA, the CDR3 is TGCAGTGCCCCCCGGGGGAGGGCAGGGGAGCTGTTTTTT. It codes for CSAPRGRAGELFF.

On this clonotype itself: This is likely an artifact of a read error, given a far larger clone one base away. This rearrangement joins TRBV6-2 or TRBV6-3 to TRBJ1-4; D uncertain. The CDR3 consists of 15 residues. Trimming took 0 bases from V and 8 from J, leaving 13 bases between them. Germline V gene lookup returns CDR1 MNHEY and CDR2 SVGEGT. CDR3 loop: CASSYSGQVGEKLFF. Here the CDR3 DNA reads TGTGCCAGCAGTTACTCGGGCCAGGTAGGAGAAAAACTGTTTTTT.

Points on this clonotype: Relative to the germline gene, one junction end is altered; a read error may explain this. The rearrangement uses TRBV6-5 and TRBJ2-2; TRBD2 matches 10 bases. The CDR3 contains 18 residues. Germline lookup yields CDR1 MNHEY and CDR2 SVGAGI. CDR3 DNA: TGTGTCAGCAGTTACGGGGTAGCGGGGGGCCTGAACACCTGGGAGCTGTTTTTT. This codes for CVSSYGVAGGLNTWELFF.

This clonotype was counted many times. The gene calls are TRBV18 and TRBJ2-1; weak D call: TRBD1 (6 bases). With 4 bases removed from V and 0 bases from J, the gap between germline ends came to 10 bases. CDR1 KGHSH and CDR2 LQKENI come from the germline V gene. This CDR3 contains 15 residues. CDR3 sequence: CASSLGQSSYNEQFF. CDR3 nucleotide sequence: TGTGCCAGCTCACTAGGACAGAGCTCCTACAATGAGCAGTTCTTC.

About this clonotype itself: One end of the junction fails to match germline, which may point to a read error. The chain uses TRBV4-2 and TRBJ1-5; TRBD1 might be the D (6 bases). Germline values: CDR1 LGHNA, CDR2 YNFKEQ. CDR3 length equals 15 residues. The CDR3 sequence: CASSQVHRAGQHQHF. The CDR3 nucleotides are TGTGCCAGCAGCCAAGTGCACAGGGCCGGACAGCACCAGCATTTT.

By share of the sample, this clonotype is medium-sized (0.01 to 0.1%). This chain links TRBV6-1 with TRBJ2-7; weak D call: TRBD2 (6 bases). V was cut by 3 bases and J by 1 base, with 13 bases left in between. Germline V gene sequence: CDR1 MNHNS, CDR2 SASEGT. The CDR3 runs 15 residues. The chain's CDR3 is CASSDPDAGSYEQYF. CDR3 nucleotide sequence: TGTGCCAGCAGTGACCCCGACGCGGGGTCCTACGAGCAGTACTTC.

This clonotype has ten or more counts. This chain uses TRBV28 with TRBJ2-5; possible D gene TRBD2, 7 bases. The length of the CDR3 is 15 residues. CDR1 and CDR2 from the germline V gene are MDHEN and SYDVKM. V was pared by 5 bases and J by 3 bases, with 16 bases between. The CDR3 loop reads CASSPWGGWEETQYF. Here the CDR3 DNA reads TGTGCCAGCAGTCCATGGGGGGGCTGGGAAGAGACCCAGTACTTC.

This clonotype was seen repeatedly, ten times or more. The chain couples TRBV7-8 to TRBJ2-3; D is possibly TRBD2 (6 bases). Trimming cost V 5 bases and J 0 bases, with 18 bases left between them. The germline V gene has CDR1 SGHVS and CDR2 FQNEAQ. The CDR3 is made up of 17 amino acids. CDR3: CASSTGLGIPSTDTQYF. The CDR3, as DNA: TGTGCCAGCAGCACGGGACTCGGAATACCTAGCACAGATACGCAGTATTTT.

As for this clonotype: At one boundary the junction diverges from the germline segment, which might be a read error. This rearrangement joins TRBV27 to TRBJ2-3, with D perhaps being TRBD1 or TRBD2 (5 bases each). Germline-derived CDR1 and CDR2 are MNHEY and SMNVEV (reference sequence). The CDR3 covers 13 residues. DNA of the CDR3: TGTGCTAGCAGTTTACGGGGCGAAGATACACAGTATTTT. As protein: CASSLRGEDTQYF.

On this clonotype: Since a much larger clone is just one base distant, this may be a read error. The CDR3 here is CASSTDGANTAELFF. CDR3 coding DNA: TGTGCCAGCAGCACCGACGGAGCCAACACCGCGGAGCTGTTTTTT. The rearrangement uses TRBV5-4 and TRBJ2-2; D uncertain. The CDR3 loop spans 15 amino acids. Germline V lookup: CDR1 SGHNT, CDR2 YYREEE (reference sequence).

This clonotype was picked up many times. The gene calls are TRBV3-1 and TRBJ2-1; 9 bases fit TRBD2. CDR3 length: 15 residues. Trimming removed 6 bases from V and 2 bases from J; junction bases left unmatched: 5. Germline V gene data show CDR1 as LGHDT and CDR2 as YNNKEL (reference sequence). The CDR3 protein is CASSSSGDTYNEQFF. CDR3 sequence (DNA): TGTGCCAGCAGTTCTAGCGGGGATACCTACAATGAGCAGTTCTTC.

The V gene is TRBV12-3 or TRBV12-4, the J gene TRBJ1-2, with unresolved D. The CDR3 extends over 15 amino acids. The ends were cut back, 7 bases at V and 4 bases at J, with 19 bases in the middle. CDR3 sequence (DNA): TGTGCCAGCATCCGTCAGTGGGTGTATCGCTATGGCTACACCTTC. Protein sequence: CASIRQWVYRYGYTF.